The present TCR beta chain was sequenced within a study of neurological immune-mediated disorders. Study results and caveats: Healthy controls had more TCR clonal expansion than multiple sclerosis, which showed the least, whereas HTLV-1-associated myelopathy showed the most.

With 10-nucleotide random UMIs, 5'RACE was used to make the cDNA. TCRdb redid the calling of the 5' RACE reads with MiXCR, one entry per CDR3 protein. The data contain 45,000 to 50,000 distinct CDR3 sequences, around 25% of them singletons. To note about this clonotype: Its antigen is still unknown.

The healthy controls volunteered at a blood bank in Maryland, USA. Germline CDR1 reads LGHNA; CDR2 reads YNFKEQ. CDR3 size: 13 residues. V shed 8 bases and J shed 6 bases, with 14 bases lying between them. This rearrangement joins TRBV4-2 to TRBJ2-1; the D gene is possibly TRBD2 (5 bases). The TCR sequence derives from a woman in her 70s in good health. Sequenced: PBMCs. CDR3 protein: CASQPQEVNEQFF. CDR3 nucleotides: TGTGCCAGCCAACCTCAGGAGGTCAATGAGCAGTTCTTC.